This TCR beta chain was observed in a study of cytomegalovirus exposure and HLA in healthy donors. The study, taken as a whole, reports: Upon later analysis, TCR association rates were observed to vary by HLA locus, being highest for DRB1 and lowest for HLA-C. Cytomegalovirus-associated status was assigned to more than 150 TCR beta chains.

This clone has only a few counts. Antigen specificity is unknown. PCR involved 60 Vbeta and 13 Jbeta primers. Assay: immunoSEQ multiplex PCR; the TCRdb copy retains only in-frame clones and omits some. Altogether about 150,000 clones are present, roughly 9.6% being singletons, with the ten largest covering roughly 7%. This CDR3 has 11 residues. Trimming removed 5 bases from V and 5 bases from J; junction bases left unmatched: 1. CDR1 DFQATT and CDR2 SNEGSKA come from the germline V gene (reference sequence). The specimen sequenced was PBMCs. The receptor was derived from a woman in her thirties or forties in good health and CMV-seropositive. The chain joins TRBV20-1 to TRBJ2-5; 8 bases map to TRBD2. In nucleotides, the CDR3 is TGCAGTGCTCGGACTAGCGAGACCCAGTACTTC. Amino acids: CSARTSETQYF.